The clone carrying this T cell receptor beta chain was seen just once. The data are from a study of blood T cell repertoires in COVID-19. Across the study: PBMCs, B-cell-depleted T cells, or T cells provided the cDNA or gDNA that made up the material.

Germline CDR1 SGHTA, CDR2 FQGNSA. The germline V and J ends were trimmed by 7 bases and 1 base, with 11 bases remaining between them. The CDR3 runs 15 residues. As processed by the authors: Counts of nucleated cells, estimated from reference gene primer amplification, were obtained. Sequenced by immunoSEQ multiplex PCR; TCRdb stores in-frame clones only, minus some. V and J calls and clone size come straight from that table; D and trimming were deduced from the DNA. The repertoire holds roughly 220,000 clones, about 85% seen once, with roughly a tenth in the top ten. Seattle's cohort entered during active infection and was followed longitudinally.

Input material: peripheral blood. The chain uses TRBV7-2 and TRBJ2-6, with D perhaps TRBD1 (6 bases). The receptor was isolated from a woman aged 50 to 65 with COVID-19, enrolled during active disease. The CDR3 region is CASNEGGSGANVLTF. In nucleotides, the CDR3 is TGTGCCAGCAACGAAGGGGGTTCTGGGGCCAACGTCCTGACTTTC.